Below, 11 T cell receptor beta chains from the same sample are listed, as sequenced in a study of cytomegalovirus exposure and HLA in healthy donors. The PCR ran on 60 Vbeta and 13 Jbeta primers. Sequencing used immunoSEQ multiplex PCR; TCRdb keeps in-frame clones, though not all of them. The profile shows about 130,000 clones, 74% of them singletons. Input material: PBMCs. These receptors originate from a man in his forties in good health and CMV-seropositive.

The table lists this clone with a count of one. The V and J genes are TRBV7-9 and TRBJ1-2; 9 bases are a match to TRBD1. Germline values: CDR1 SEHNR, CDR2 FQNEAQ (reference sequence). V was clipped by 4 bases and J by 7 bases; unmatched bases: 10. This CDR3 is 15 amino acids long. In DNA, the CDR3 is TGTGCCAGCAGCTCTGCCGGGACAGGGACGGGTGGCTACACCTTC. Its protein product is CASSSAGTGTGGYTF.

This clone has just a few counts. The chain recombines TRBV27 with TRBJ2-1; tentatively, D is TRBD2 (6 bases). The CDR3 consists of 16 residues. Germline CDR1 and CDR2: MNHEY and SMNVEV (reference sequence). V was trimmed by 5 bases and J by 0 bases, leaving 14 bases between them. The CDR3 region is CASSPPGLSSYNEQFF. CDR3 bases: TGTGCCAGCAGTCCTCCGGGACTCAGCTCCTACAATGAGCAGTTCTTC.

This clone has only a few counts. In DNA, the CDR3 is TGCGCCAGCAGCCAATCCCCCGCAGCGGAGAGCAATCAGCCCCAGCATTTT. It yields the protein CASSQSPAAESNQPQHF. The chain links TRBV4-1 to TRBJ1-5; the D is unclear. The germline CDR1 and CDR2 sequences are MGHRA and YSYEKL. Trimming took off 2 bases at V and 1 base at J, with 15 bases between the two ends. CDR3 length: 17 residues.

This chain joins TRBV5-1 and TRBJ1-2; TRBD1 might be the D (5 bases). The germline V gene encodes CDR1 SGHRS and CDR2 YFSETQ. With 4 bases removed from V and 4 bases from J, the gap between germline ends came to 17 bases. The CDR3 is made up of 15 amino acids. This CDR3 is CASSATGEPLYGYTF. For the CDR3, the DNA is TGCGCCAGCAGCGCAACAGGCGAGCCTCTCTATGGCTACACCTTC. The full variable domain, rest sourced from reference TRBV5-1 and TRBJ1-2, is KAGVTQTPRYLIKTRGQQVTLSCSPISGHRSVSWYQQTPGQGLQFLFEYFSETQRNKGNFPGRFSGRQFSNSRSEMNVSTLELGDSALYLCASSATGEPLYGYTFGSGTRLTVV.

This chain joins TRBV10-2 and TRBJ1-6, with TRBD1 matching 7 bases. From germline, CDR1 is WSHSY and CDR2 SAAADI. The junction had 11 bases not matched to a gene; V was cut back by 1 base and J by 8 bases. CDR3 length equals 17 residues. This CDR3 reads CASSEFPQGSADSPLHF. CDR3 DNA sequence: TGCGCCAGCAGTGAGTTCCCACAGGGGTCTGCTGATTCACCCCTCCACTTT.

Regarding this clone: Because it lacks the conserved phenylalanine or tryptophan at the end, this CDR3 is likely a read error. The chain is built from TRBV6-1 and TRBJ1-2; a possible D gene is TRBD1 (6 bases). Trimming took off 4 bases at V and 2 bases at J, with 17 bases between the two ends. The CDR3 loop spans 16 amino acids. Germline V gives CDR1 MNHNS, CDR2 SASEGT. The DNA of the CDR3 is TGTGCCAGCAGTGGGGGGTTCACAGGGTCGAACTATGGCTACACCCTC. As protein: CASSGGFTGSNYGYTL.

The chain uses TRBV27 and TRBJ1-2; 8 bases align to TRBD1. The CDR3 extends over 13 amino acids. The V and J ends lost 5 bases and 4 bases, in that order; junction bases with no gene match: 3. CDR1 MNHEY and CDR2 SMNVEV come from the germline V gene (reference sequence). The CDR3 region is CASSTGGPYGYTF. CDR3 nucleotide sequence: TGTGCCAGCAGTACAGGGGGGCCCTATGGCTACACCTTC.

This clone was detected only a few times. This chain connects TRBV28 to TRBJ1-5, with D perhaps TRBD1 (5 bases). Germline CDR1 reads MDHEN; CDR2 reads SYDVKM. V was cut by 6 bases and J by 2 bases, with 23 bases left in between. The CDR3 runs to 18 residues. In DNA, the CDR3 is TGTGCCAGCAGCTGGGGACCTCTGTCGGGGGGAGGCAATCAGCCCCAGCATTTT. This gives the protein CASSWGPLSGGGNQPQHF.

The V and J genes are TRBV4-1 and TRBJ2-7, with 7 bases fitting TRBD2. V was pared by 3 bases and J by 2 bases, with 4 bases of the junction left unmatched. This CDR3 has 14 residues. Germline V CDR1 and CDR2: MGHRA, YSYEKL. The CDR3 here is CASSQAAGTYEQYF. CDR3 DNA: TGCGCCAGCAGCCAGGCAGCGGGGACCTACGAGCAGTACTTC.

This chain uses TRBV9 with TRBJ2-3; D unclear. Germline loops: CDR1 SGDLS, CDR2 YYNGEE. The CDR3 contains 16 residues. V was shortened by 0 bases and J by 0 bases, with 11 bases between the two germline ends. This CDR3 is CASSVDASRSTDTQYF. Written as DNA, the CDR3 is TGTGCCAGCAGCGTAGACGCTTCGCGTAGCACAGATACGCAGTATTTT.

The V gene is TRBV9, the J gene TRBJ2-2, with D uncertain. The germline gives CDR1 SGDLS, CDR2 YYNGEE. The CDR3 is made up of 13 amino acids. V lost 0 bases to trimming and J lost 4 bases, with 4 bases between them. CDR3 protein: CASSVAVTGELFF. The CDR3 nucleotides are TGTGCCAGCAGCGTAGCAGTCACCGGGGAGCTGTTTTTT.